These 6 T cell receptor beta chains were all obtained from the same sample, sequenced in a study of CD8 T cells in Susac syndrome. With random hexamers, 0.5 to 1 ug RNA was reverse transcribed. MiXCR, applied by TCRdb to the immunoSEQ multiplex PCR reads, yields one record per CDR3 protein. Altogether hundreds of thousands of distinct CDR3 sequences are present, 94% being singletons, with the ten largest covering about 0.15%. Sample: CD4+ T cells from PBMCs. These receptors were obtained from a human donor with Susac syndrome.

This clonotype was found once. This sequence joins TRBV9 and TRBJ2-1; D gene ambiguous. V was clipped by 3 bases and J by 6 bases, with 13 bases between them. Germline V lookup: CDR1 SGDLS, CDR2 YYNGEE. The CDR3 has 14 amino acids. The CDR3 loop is CASSAKTSVNEQFF. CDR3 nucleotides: TGTGCCAGCAGCGCCAAGACCTCGGTCAATGAGCAGTTCTTC.

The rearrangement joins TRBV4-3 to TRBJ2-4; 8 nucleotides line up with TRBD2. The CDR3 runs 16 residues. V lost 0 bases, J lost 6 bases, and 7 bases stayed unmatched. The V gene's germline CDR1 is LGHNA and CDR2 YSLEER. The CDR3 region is CASSQEGAGGGNIQYF. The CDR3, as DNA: TGCGCCAGCAGCCAAGAGGGGGCGGGGGGCGGAAACATTCAGTACTTC.

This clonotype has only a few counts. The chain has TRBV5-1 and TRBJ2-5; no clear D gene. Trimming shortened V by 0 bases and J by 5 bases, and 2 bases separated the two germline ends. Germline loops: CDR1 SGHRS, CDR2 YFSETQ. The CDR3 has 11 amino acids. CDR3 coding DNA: TGCGCCAGCAGCTTGGTGGAGACCCAGTACTTC. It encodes CASSLVETQYF. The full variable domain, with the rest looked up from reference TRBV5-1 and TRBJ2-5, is KAGVTQTPRYLIKTRGQQVTLSCSPISGHRSVSWYQQTPGQGLQFLFEYFSETQRNKGNFPGRFSGRQFSNSRSEMNVSTLELGDSALYLCASSLVETQYFGPGTRLLVL.

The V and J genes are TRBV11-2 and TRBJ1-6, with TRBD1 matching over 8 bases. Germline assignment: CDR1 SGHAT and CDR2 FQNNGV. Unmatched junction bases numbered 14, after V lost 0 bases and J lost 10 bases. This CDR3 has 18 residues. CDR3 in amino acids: CASSLDGQGSSGWSPLHF. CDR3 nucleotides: TGTGCCAGCAGCTTAGATGGACAGGGCAGTTCAGGATGGTCACCCCTCCACTTT.

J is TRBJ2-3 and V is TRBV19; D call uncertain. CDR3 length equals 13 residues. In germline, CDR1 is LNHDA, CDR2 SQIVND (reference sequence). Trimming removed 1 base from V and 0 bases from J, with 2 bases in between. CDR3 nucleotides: TGTGCCAGTAGTATAGCTAGCACAGATACGCAGTATTTT. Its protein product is CASSIASTDTQYF.

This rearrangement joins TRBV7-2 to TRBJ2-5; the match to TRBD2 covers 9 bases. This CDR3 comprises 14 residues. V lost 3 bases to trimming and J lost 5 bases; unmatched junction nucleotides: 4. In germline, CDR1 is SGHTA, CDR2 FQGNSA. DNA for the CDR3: TGTGCCAGCAGCTTGCGGGGGGGGGCGGAGACCCAGTACTTC. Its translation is CASSLRGGAETQYF.